These T cell receptor beta chains were read from a single sample in a study of regulatory T cells in long-lasting Graves disease. A single record per CDR3 protein comes from TCRdb applying MiXCR to the multiplex PCR reads. This table has just over 600,000 distinct CDR3 sequences, about 15% appearing once. The same sample was also used in a study of T cells in Graves' hyperthyroidism and ophthalmopathy.

This specimen was peripheral blood mononuclear cells (PBMCs), taken at new diagnosis, from a patient treated with antithyroid drugs. All receptors come from a woman aged 25-40 years with Graves disease. The CDR3 runs from the conserved cysteine through the conserved F or W. The D gene is left open where the match is weak. Only some rows state a clone size, as once, few, many or a class for expanded clones.

abundance: few; j_gene: TRBJ1-5; v_gene: TRBV20-1; d_gene: NA; CDR3aa: CSATPDRLEYSNQPQHF; CDR3nt: TGCAGTGCTACCCCCGACAGGTTGGAGTATAGCAATCAGCCCCAGCATTTT
abundance: many; j_gene: TRBJ2-1; v_gene: TRBV20-1; d_gene: TRBD2; CDR3aa: CSAELAGGLVEQFF; CDR3nt: TGCAGTGCGGAGCTGGCGGGAGGCCTTGTTGAGCAGTTCTTC
abundance: many; j_gene: TRBJ2-5; v_gene: TRBV29-1; d_gene: NA; CDR3aa: CSVDNWQETQYF; CDR3nt: TGCAGCGTTGATAACTGGCAAGAGACCCAGTACTTC
abundance: many; j_gene: TRBJ2-7; v_gene: TRBV6-1; d_gene: NA; CDR3aa: CASSPNAGREQYF; CDR3nt: TGTGCCAGCAGTCCGAATGCGGGGCGTGAGCAGTACTTC
abundance: many; j_gene: TRBJ2-3; v_gene: TRBV7-2; d_gene: NA; CDR3aa: CASSLAGLATDTQYF; CDR3nt: TGTGCCAGCAGCTTAGCGGGGCTAGCTACAGATACGCAGTATTTT
abundance: many; j_gene: TRBJ2-7; v_gene: TRBV20-1; d_gene: TRBD1; CDR3aa: CSASDYWTGAYEQYF; CDR3nt: TGCAGTGCTAGCGACTACTGGACAGGGGCCTACGAGCAGTACTTC
abundance: NA; j_gene: TRBJ2-3; v_gene: TRBV6-1; d_gene: TRBD2; CDR3aa: CASMFAGGRRGTQYF; CDR3nt: TGTGCCAGCATGTTCGCGGGAGGGCGAAGAGGTACGCAGTATTTT
abundance: many; j_gene: TRBJ2-5; v_gene: TRBV10-3; d_gene: TRBD1; CDR3aa: CAIRNGQGDAETQYF; CDR3nt: TGTGCCATCAGGAACGGACAGGGGGATGCGGAGACCCAGTACTTC
abundance: few; j_gene: TRBJ2-5; v_gene: TRBV20-1; d_gene: NA; CDR3aa: CSAIDPRLARSEETQYF; CDR3nt: TGCAGTGCTATCGACCCACGCCTAGCGAGAAGCGAAGAGACCCAGTACTTC
abundance: few; j_gene: TRBJ2-1; v_gene: TRBV19; d_gene: NA; CDR3aa: CASSIKGQFF; CDR3nt: TGTGCCAGTAGTATCAAGGGGCAGTTCTTC
abundance: NA; j_gene: TRBJ2-1; v_gene: TRBV5-1; d_gene: TRBD2; CDR3aa: CASSGGLLHNEQFF; CDR3nt: TGTGCCAGCAGCGGGGGACTACTCCACAATGAGCAGTTCTTC
abundance: many; j_gene: TRBJ2-4; v_gene: TRBV3-1; d_gene: NA; CDR3aa: CASSQDRGSSNIQYF; CDR3nt: TGTGCCAGCAGCCAAGATCGGGGTAGCTCTAACATTCAGTACTTC
abundance: NA; j_gene: TRBJ1-1; v_gene: TRBV29-1; d_gene: NA; CDR3aa: CSVVVNTEALF; CDR3nt: TGCAGCGTTGTGGTGAACACTGAAGCTCTCTTT